The 27 T cell receptor beta chains reported below all come from one sample, sequenced in a study of blood T cell repertoires in COVID-19 (dated by TCRdb to the early 2020s). Receptor libraries were prepared by the immunoSEQ multiplex PCR assay. Not all clones reach the TCRdb copy of this immuneACCESS table, which keeps in-frame sequences only. Checked studies attribute under half of the gap to unresolved V genes and leave the rest unexplained. The table for this sample lists approximately 94,000 clones; 80% to 90% of them were counted only once. The ten top clones hold 5% of the sample. The sequenced sample consisted of peripheral blood. Receptors originate from a human donor in a cohort sampled during active COVID-19.

The chain recombines TRBV7-9 with TRBJ2-5, with 10 bases fitting TRBD2. After removal of 1 base from V and 3 bases from J, the junction contained 8 bases not matched to a gene. Per the germline V gene, CDR1 is SEHNR and CDR2 is FQNEAQ (reference sequence). This CDR3 has 17 residues. The CDR3 protein is CASSLDHISGGKETQYF. DNA of the CDR3: TGTGCCAGCAGCTTAGACCACATTAGCGGGGGGAAAGAGACCCAGTACTTC.

This CDR3 is CASSHSKRGGRAFF. CDR3 coding DNA: TGTGCCAGCAGCCACTCTAAGCGCGGGGGAAGAGCTTTCTTT. The chain employs TRBV7-3 and TRBJ1-1; possible D gene TRBD1, 5 bases. The germline V gene has CDR1 SGHTA and CDR2 FQGTGA. Trimming shortened V by 5 bases and J by 10 bases, and 20 bases separated the two germline ends. This CDR3 region has 14 residues.

The V call is TRBV12-3 or TRBV12-4, the J call TRBJ1-2; TRBD1 aligns across 8 bases. J lost 7 bases, V lost 3 bases, and 4 bases had no gene match. CDR3 length: 13 amino acids. CDR3 region: CASSFVTGGGYTF. The CDR3, as DNA: TGTGCCAGCAGTTTCGTCACAGGGGGTGGCTACACCTTC.

The rearrangement joins TRBV13 to TRBJ1-1; no clear D gene. V was cut by 2 bases and J by 0 bases, with 7 bases left in between. The CDR3 consists of 14 residues. The germline V gene encodes CDR1 PRHDT and CDR2 FYEKMQ (reference sequence). CDR3 sequence (DNA): TGTGCCAGCAGCTTAAGGCGGATGAACACTGAAGCTTTCTTT. This gives the protein CASSLRRMNTEAFF.

The chain uses TRBV5-4 and TRBJ1-2; 9 nucleotides match TRBD1. The junction had 9 bases not matched to a gene; V was cut back by 5 bases and J by 7 bases. Germline CDR1 SGHNT, CDR2 YYREEE (reference sequence). The CDR3 has 14 amino acids. The CDR3 sequence is CASRIQGASGGYTF. CDR3 in DNA: TGTGCCAGCAGGATACAGGGGGCGAGCGGTGGCTACACCTTC. Together with reference TRBV5-4 and TRBJ1-2, the CDR3 gives the full variable domain: ETGVTQSPTHLIKTRGQQVTLRCSSQSGHNTVSWYQQALGQGPQFIFQYYREEENGRGNFPPRFSGLQFPNYSSELNVNALELDDSALYLCASRIQGASGGYTFGSGTRLTVV.

This clone has only a few counts. The chain joins TRBV27 to TRBJ1-5, with D unclear. Germline loops: CDR1 MNHEY, CDR2 SMNVEV (reference sequence). This CDR3 contains 15 residues. V was cut by 6 bases and J by 4 bases, with 16 bases left in between. The CDR3 reads CASSPADRLNQPQHF. The CDR3 DNA follows: TGTGCCAGCAGCCCAGCGGACCGACTTAATCAGCCCCAGCATTTT.

The J gene is TRBJ2-1, the V gene TRBV5-4; D remains unclear. The CDR3 length is 15 residues. Trimming removed 2 bases at V and 0 bases at J, with 9 bases between. The germline V gene encodes CDR1 SGHNT and CDR2 YYREEE (reference sequence). CDR3 nucleotides: TGTGCCAGCAGCTTTAAGGCTAGCTCCTACAATGAGCAGTTCTTC. It specifies CASSFKASSYNEQFF.

The genes are TRBV7-2 and TRBJ1-2; 9 bases line up with TRBD1. After removal of 1 base from V and 2 bases from J, the junction contained 11 bases not matched to a gene. This CDR3 has 18 residues. Germline V lookup: CDR1 SGHTA, CDR2 FQGNSA. CDR3 DNA sequence: TGTGCCAGCAGCTTAGACAGCAACAGGGGGCTTTGGAACTATGGCTACACCTTC. Its protein product is CASSLDSNRGLWNYGYTF.

The V and J genes are TRBV28 and TRBJ2-2, with 7 bases identical to TRBD1. Germline CDR1 MDHEN, CDR2 SYDVKM. V lost 8 bases to trimming and J lost 8 bases; unmatched junction nucleotides: 14. This CDR3 has 15 residues. CDR3 residues: CASGILQGPKGELFF. CDR3 nucleotides: TGTGCCAGCGGAATATTACAGGGGCCCAAAGGGGAGCTGTTTTTT.

The V call is TRBV6-2 or TRBV6-3, the J call TRBJ2-7; 13 bases fit TRBD2. Per the germline V gene, CDR1 is MNHEY and CDR2 is SVGEGT. V trimming: 2 bases; J trimming: 2 bases; junction bases outside the gene matches: 6. The CDR3 covers 17 residues. For the CDR3, the DNA is TGTGCCAGCAGTTACGAACTAGCGGGAGGGAGGACCTACGAGCAGTACTTC. Translation gives CASSYELAGGRTYEQYF.

The chain combines TRBV20-1 with TRBJ2-7; possible D gene TRBD2, 5 bases. Germline-derived CDR1 and CDR2 are DFQATT and SNEGSKA (reference sequence). This CDR3 has 11 amino acids. V was shortened by 6 bases and J by 3 bases, with 9 bases between the two germline ends. CDR3 nucleotide sequence: TGCAGTGCCGGGGTAGACTACGAGCAGTACTTC. Its protein is CSAGVDYEQYF.

The chain employs TRBV11-2 and TRBJ1-6; D not resolved. Germline loops: CDR1 SGHAT, CDR2 FQNNGV. CDR3 length equals 12 residues. Trimming removed 4 bases from V and 7 bases from J, with 5 bases in between. CDR3 bases: TGTGCCAGCAGCTCCGGGAATTCACCCCTCCACTTT. Its protein product is CASSSGNSPLHF.

The rearrangement links TRBV10-3 to TRBJ2-3; maybe TRBD1 (6 bases). The CDR3 is 13 amino acids. V was trimmed by 4 bases and J by 7 bases, leaving 12 bases between them. The germline CDR1 and CDR2 sequences are ENHRY and SYGVKD. The CDR3 nucleotides read TGTGCCATCAGTGGTCGGGACATACATACGCAGTATTTT. This sequence encodes CAISGRDIHTQYF.

The J gene is TRBJ2-1, the V gene TRBV28; D may be TRBD1 (5 bases). V was trimmed by 11 bases and J by 6 bases, leaving 11 bases between them. The CDR3 has 11 residues. Looked up from germline, CDR1 is MDHEN and CDR2 is SYDVKM. The CDR3 DNA reads TGTGCCGGACAAAGGGGCAATGAGCAGTTCTTC. Translated, it gives CAGQRGNEQFF.

The rearrangement uses TRBV7-2 and TRBJ2-1; 8 bases line up with TRBD2. CDR3 length: 15 amino acids. CDR1 and CDR2 from the germline V gene are SGHTA and FQGNSA. Unmatched junction bases numbered 10, after V lost 4 bases and J lost 8 bases. The CDR3 reads CASSSALAALYEQFF. CDR3 in DNA: TGTGCCAGCAGCTCTGCACTAGCGGCGCTATATGAGCAGTTCTTC.

The chain is built from TRBV6-5 and TRBJ1-2, with 8 bases aligning to TRBD1. CDR3 length: 16 residues. J gave up 5 bases and V 2 bases, and 10 bases lay outside the gene matches. Germline CDR1 reads MNHEY; CDR2 reads SVGAGI. The DNA for the CDR3 is TGTGCCAGCAGTTACCGTGGGACAGGTGCCCAGTATGGCTACACCTTC. Translating it yields CASSYRGTGAQYGYTF.

The V and J genes are TRBV27 and TRBJ2-5; 11 bases match TRBD2. Germline V lookup: CDR1 MNHEY, CDR2 SMNVEV (reference sequence). V shed 4 bases and J 3 bases; nucleotides not matched to a gene: 7. This CDR3 comprises 16 residues. CDR3: CASSSPGLADKETQYF. The CDR3 bases are TGTGCCAGCAGTTCACCGGGACTAGCGGATAAAGAGACCCAGTACTTC.

The rearrangement uses TRBV18 and TRBJ2-7; possible D gene TRBD1, 6 bases. Germline CDR1 reads KGHSH; CDR2 reads LQKENI. The germline V and J ends were trimmed by 8 bases and 1 base, with 9 bases remaining between them. The length of the CDR3 is 12 residues. CDR3 sequence: CASQDRSYEQYF. The CDR3 DNA sequence: TGTGCCAGCCAAGACAGGTCCTACGAGCAGTACTTC.

The genes are TRBV9 and TRBJ2-7; tentatively, D is TRBD1 (5 bases). Trimming stripped 0 bases from V and 6 bases from J, with 13 bases between. CDR3 length: 14 amino acids. Germline values: CDR1 SGDLS, CDR2 YYNGEE. CDR3 coding DNA: TGTGCCAGCAGCGTAGATGCAGGGATGGGCGAGCAGTACTTC. Amino acid sequence: CASSVDAGMGEQYF.

This clone was recorded only once. The chain carries TRBV27 and TRBJ1-2; 8 positions match TRBD1. V dropped 4 bases and J dropped 3; count of bases not matched to a gene: 13. The germline V gene has CDR1 MNHEY and CDR2 SMNVEV (reference sequence). There are 17 residues in the CDR3. CDR3 DNA sequence: TGTGCCAGCAGTTCAGAGGACAGGGCGGTTTCTGACTATGGCTACACCTTC. Translating gives CASSSEDRAVSDYGYTF.

This clone was observed a single time. The genes are TRBV29-1 and TRBJ2-7; a weak D match, TRBD1 (6 bases). This CDR3 has 14 amino acids. V was pared by 0 bases and J by 5 bases, with 14 bases between. CDR1 and CDR2 from the germline V gene are SQVTM and ANQGSEA. The CDR3 protein is CSVEDLQGKNEQYF. The CDR3 nucleotides are TGCAGCGTTGAAGATTTACAGGGAAAGAACGAGCAGTACTTC.

The chain is built from TRBV5-8 and TRBJ2-1, with 9 bases lining up with TRBD1. V was pared by 4 bases and J by 7 bases, with 6 bases of the junction left unmatched. The CDR3 has 14 residues. The germline gives CDR1 SGHTS, CDR2 YDEGEE. The CDR3 DNA reads as TGTGCCAGCAGCGAACAGGGGGCCGGGAATGAGCAGTTCTTC. It specifies CASSEQGAGNEQFF.

This rearrangement joins TRBV10-3 to TRBJ1-3; 9 bases line up with TRBD1. CDR3 length: 14 amino acids. V gave up 10 bases and J gave up 4 bases; unmatched junction bases: 8. Germline assignment: CDR1 ENHRY and CDR2 SYGVKD. CDR3 nucleotides: TGTGCCACCGCGACAGGGGGGCAAGGAAACACCATATATTTT. Encoded protein: CATATGGQGNTIYF.

The V gene is TRBV27, the J gene TRBJ2-5, with 11 bases matching TRBD2. After removal of 2 bases from V and 5 bases from J, the junction contained 1 base not matched to a gene. Germline V CDR1 and CDR2: MNHEY, SMNVEV (reference sequence). The CDR3 runs to 14 residues. CDR3 coding DNA: TGTGCCAGCAGTTTAACTAGCGGGGGTGAGACCCAGTACTTC. Its translation is CASSLTSGGETQYF.

V and J are TRBV27 and TRBJ2-1; 12 bases are shared with TRBD2. With V trimmed by 6 bases and J by 6 bases, 6 bases remained unmatched. There are 15 residues in the CDR3. Germline V gene lookup returns CDR1 MNHEY and CDR2 SMNVEV (reference sequence). The CDR3 loop reads CASRHRGLAGNEQFF. The CDR3 region has the DNA TGTGCCAGCAGGCATCGGGGACTAGCGGGCAATGAGCAGTTCTTC.

The chain links TRBV10-3 to TRBJ2-5, with a possible D match to TRBD1 (5 bases). Germline V gives CDR1 ENHRY, CDR2 SYGVKD. The CDR3 length is 11 residues. Trimming pared 5 bases from V and 5 bases from J, leaving 6 bases between. CDR3 in amino acids: CAISRGETQYF. The CDR3 DNA sequence: TGTGCCATCAGTAGGGGTGAGACCCAGTACTTC.

The rearrangement joins TRBV7-2 to TRBJ1-4; 7 bases fit TRBD1. The CDR3 loop spans 15 amino acids. V lost 5 bases to trimming and J lost 5 bases; unmatched junction nucleotides: 8. Germline values: CDR1 SGHTA, CDR2 FQGNSA. DNA for the CDR3: TGTGCCAGCAGCCGCCCCGGGACAGTGAATGAAAAACTGTTTTTT. Protein: CASSRPGTVNEKLFF.